A single sample is the source of the 19 T cell receptor beta chains below, sequenced in a study of cytomegalovirus exposure and HLA in healthy donors. Repertoires were generated with immunoSEQ multiplex PCR, while TCRdb's copy carries only in-frame clones and drops some. The table has about 57,000 clones, 80% to 95% seen once. The sequenced sample was PBMCs. The receptor set was obtained from a woman younger than 35 in good health and CMV-seronegative.

This chain connects TRBV30 to TRBJ1-3; TRBD1 matches at 7 bases. The V gene end was trimmed by 3 bases and the J gene end by 0 bases; junction bases not matched to a gene: 11. CDR1 is GTSNPN and CDR2 is SVGIG in the germline V gene (reference sequence). The CDR3 consists of 17 residues. CDR3 protein: CAWRATMTGSSGNTIYF. The CDR3 coding sequence is TGTGCCTGGAGGGCAACGATGACAGGGAGCTCTGGAAACACCATATATTTT.

The chain employs TRBV7-9 and TRBJ1-1; perhaps TRBD1 as D (5 bases). The CDR3 totals 16 residues. Germline CDR1 SEHNR, CDR2 FQNEAQ (reference sequence). V shed 1 base and J shed 4 bases, with 16 bases lying between them. In nucleotides, the CDR3 is TGTGCCAGCAGCTTAGGTGGGGCAGGGAAAGGCACTGAAGCTTTCTTT. Its translation: CASSLGGAGKGTEAFF.

This clone was observed once. The chain links TRBV4-1 to TRBJ2-5, with a weak D call TRBD2 (7 bases). This CDR3 is built from 18 residues. Germline V gene data show CDR1 as MGHRA and CDR2 as YSYEKL. The germline V and J ends were trimmed by 0 bases and 0 bases, with 17 bases remaining between them. Here the CDR3 reads CASSQDRGGSTYQETQYF. The CDR3 coding sequence is TGCGCCAGCAGCCAAGATAGGGGGGGGTCGACGTACCAAGAGACCCAGTACTTC.

This clone has a single count. The chain links TRBV13 to TRBJ2-1; 13 nucleotides match TRBD2. V lost 7 bases, J lost 7 bases, and 10 bases stayed unmatched. The germline V gene has CDR1 PRHDT and CDR2 FYEKMQ (reference sequence). The CDR3 spans 16 residues. CDR3 protein: CASTKGWTSGSNEQFF. The CDR3 coding sequence is TGTGCCAGCACCAAAGGGTGGACTAGCGGGAGTAATGAGCAGTTCTTC.

The chain carries TRBV4-3 and TRBJ1-6; D might be TRBD1 (5 bases). The CDR3 loop spans 15 amino acids. CDR1 and CDR2 from the germline V gene are LGHNA and YSLEER. V lost 0 bases to trimming and J lost 6 bases, with 9 bases between them. The CDR3 DNA reads as TGCGCCAGCAGCCAAGAAGGGAGGGGTAATTCACCCCTCCACTTT. It translates to CASSQEGRGNSPLHF.

CDR3 sequence: CAISEVLAEANTGELFF. As DNA, the CDR3 is TGTGCCATCAGTGAAGTCCTTGCGGAAGCGAACACCGGGGAGCTGTTTTTT. The V and J genes are TRBV10-3 and TRBJ2-2; D remains ambiguous. This CDR3 contains 17 residues. The germline V and J ends were trimmed by 3 bases and 0 bases, with 14 bases remaining between them. Germline assignment: CDR1 ENHRY and CDR2 SYGVKD.

This chain joins TRBV4-1 and TRBJ1-1; D is unresolved. There are 13 residues in the CDR3. Germline CDR1 reads MGHRA; CDR2 reads YSYEKL. Trimming removed 2 bases at V and 3 bases at J, with 7 bases between. This chain's CDR3 is CASSQIQDTEAFF. The CDR3 nucleotides read TGCGCCAGCAGCCAAATCCAGGACACTGAAGCTTTCTTT.

The V gene is TRBV2, the J gene TRBJ2-7, with D possibly matching TRBD1 (7 bases). The CDR3 extends over 13 amino acids. With 6 bases removed from V and 7 bases from J, the gap between germline ends came to 16 bases. In germline, CDR1 is SNHLY, CDR2 FYNNEI. CDR3 residues: CASRRDSREEQYF. The CDR3 DNA reads as TGTGCCAGCAGGCGGGACAGTCGGGAAGAGCAGTACTTC.

The chain joins TRBV2 to TRBJ1-3; tentatively, D is TRBD1 (5 bases). The germline V gene encodes CDR1 SNHLY and CDR2 FYNNEI. Trimming removed 5 bases from V and 3 bases from J, with 8 bases in between. The CDR3 consists of 13 residues. The CDR3 nucleotides read TGTGCCAGCAGTCAGGGTTTTGGAAACACCATATATTTT. Its protein is CASSQGFGNTIYF.

V gene TRBV6-1 combines with J gene TRBJ1-4; the match to TRBD1 covers 8 bases. Germline assignment: CDR1 MNHNS and CDR2 SASEGT. The J segment lost 5 bases and the V segment lost 3 bases, leaving 17 bases of the junction unmatched. The CDR3 length is 19 residues. DNA for the CDR3: TGTGCCAGCAGTGATACAGGGGGTAGTCGAAGAGCCTACAATGAAAAACTGTTTTTT. Translated: CASSDTGGSRRAYNEKLFF.

This chain joins TRBV19 and TRBJ2-5; 10 bases match TRBD2. The CDR3 has 15 amino acids. V was clipped by 7 bases and J by 7 bases; unmatched bases: 12. Germline CDR1 LNHDA, CDR2 SQIVND (reference sequence). CDR3 nucleotide sequence: TGTGCCAGTAAAGGACTAGCGGCCCAGGGGGGGACCCAGTACTTC. This codes for CASKGLAAQGGTQYF.

This sequence joins TRBV5-1 and TRBJ2-7, with a possible D match to TRBD1 (6 bases). The CDR3 is 13 amino acids. Germline V lookup: CDR1 SGHRS, CDR2 YFSETQ. Trimming stripped 4 bases from V and 0 bases from J, with 8 bases between. CDR3 coding DNA: TGCGCCAGCAGCGGGACACTCTCCTACGAGCAGTACTTC. It specifies CASSGTLSYEQYF.

The chain carries TRBV6-4 and TRBJ2-6; no reliable D call. This CDR3 contains 15 residues. The germline V gene has CDR1 MRHNA and CDR2 SNTAGT. V was shortened by 4 bases and J by 3 bases, with 10 bases between the two germline ends. CDR3 DNA: TGTGCCAGCAGTGCTATCGCAGGTGGGGCCAACGTCCTGACTTTC. This encodes CASSAIAGGANVLTF.

The count of this clone is one. CDR3 sequence reads: CASNGQGGGLAEAFF. CDR3 DNA sequence: TGTGCCAGCAACGGACAGGGGGGCGGTTTGGCTGAAGCTTTCTTT. The V call is TRBV2, the J call TRBJ1-1; 10 bases line up with TRBD1. V lost 7 bases and J lost 6; bases outside the gene matches: 11. CDR1 and CDR2 (germline): SNHLY, FYNNEI. The CDR3 is made up of 15 amino acids. Together with reference TRBV2 and TRBJ1-1, the CDR3 gives the full variable domain: EPEVTQTPSHQVTQMGQEVILRCVPISNHLYFYWYRQILGQKVEFLVSFYNNEISEKSEIFDDQFSVERPDGSNFTLKIRSTKLEDSAMYFCASNGQGGGLAEAFFGQGTRLTVV.

In nucleotides, the CDR3 is TGTGCCACCCAGACAGGGTTCCGTGAGACCCAGTACTTC. Translating it yields CATQTGFRETQYF. The V gene is TRBV28, the J gene TRBJ2-5; 7 bases line up with TRBD1. There are 13 residues in the CDR3. The V gene's germline CDR1 is MDHEN and CDR2 SYDVKM. Germline trimming cut 10 bases from V and 5 bases from J; bases unmatched to any gene: 10. Combining the CDR3 with reference TRBV28 and TRBJ2-5 gives the whole variable domain DVKVTQSSRYLVKRTGEKVFLECVQDMDHENMFWYRQDPGLGLRLIYFSYDVKMKEKGDIPEGYSVSREKKERFSLILESASTNQTSMYLCATQTGFRETQYFGPGTRLLVL.

CDR3 sequence reads: CASSETQNYGYTF. The CDR3 DNA sequence: TGTGCCAGCTCAGAGACACAAAACTATGGCTACACCTTC. The chain joins TRBV18 to TRBJ1-2, with unresolved D. This CDR3 region has 13 residues. The germline V and J ends were trimmed by 5 bases and 2 bases, with 9 bases remaining between them. Germline V CDR1 and CDR2: KGHSH, LQKENI.

The chain recombines TRBV4-1 with TRBJ1-1, with a tentative D call TRBD1 (5 bases). CDR1 is MGHRA and CDR2 is YSYEKL in the germline V gene. V was cut by 3 bases and J by 1 base, with 9 bases left in between. This CDR3 has 14 residues. CDR3 protein: CASSHAQGNTEAFF. CDR3 DNA sequence: TGCGCCAGCAGCCACGCGCAGGGGAACACTGAAGCTTTCTTT.

This chain uses TRBV2 with TRBJ1-1; D may be TRBD1 (5 bases). This CDR3 has 14 residues. Trimming pared 2 bases from V and 2 bases from J, leaving 9 bases between. Germline V gives CDR1 SNHLY, CDR2 FYNNEI. DNA of the CDR3: TGTGCCAGCAGTGAATCTAGGGGCAACACTGAAGCTTTCTTT. Its translation is CASSESRGNTEAFF.

This CDR3 reads CASSQTGTGGPLYF. In nucleotides, the CDR3 is TGTGCCAGCAGCCAAACCGGGACAGGGGGCCCATTGTACTTC. The J gene is TRBJ2-7, the V gene TRBV14; 12 bases match TRBD1. J lost 12 bases, V lost 2 bases, and 8 bases had no gene match. In germline, CDR1 is SGHDN, CDR2 FVKESK. The CDR3 totals 14 residues.